This TCR beta chain was obtained from a study of radiotherapy plus CTLA-4 blockade in lung cancer. V was pared by 5 bases and J by 2 bases, with 2 bases of the junction left unmatched. Germline loops: CDR1 SNHLY, CDR2 FYNNEI. The CDR3 is 14 amino acids. Whole-study findings and limits: The best prediction of response reportedly came from early blood T cell clone dynamics, with interferon-beta. After treatment with radiotherapy plus ipilimumab, TCR clones that came from the tumor expanded in blood.

This clone was detected only a few times. Its antigen is undetermined. TCRdb keeps only in-frame clones here, not all; method: immunoSEQ multiplex PCR. This table has around 56,000 clones, 70% to 80% appearing once. Each patient with chemo-refractory metastatic non-small-cell lung cancer was treated with focal radiation plus CTLA-4 blockade using ipilimumab. This sequence originates from a human donor with non-small cell lung cancer who had a complete response to radiotherapy plus ipilimumab. This chain links TRBV2 with TRBJ1-3, with 8 bases aligning to TRBD1. This specimen was peripheral blood, taken from a patient treated with radiotherapy plus ipilimumab. CDR3 amino acids: CASSTDRAGNTIYF. CDR3 DNA: TGTGCCAGCAGTACGGACAGGGCTGGAAACACCATATATTTT.